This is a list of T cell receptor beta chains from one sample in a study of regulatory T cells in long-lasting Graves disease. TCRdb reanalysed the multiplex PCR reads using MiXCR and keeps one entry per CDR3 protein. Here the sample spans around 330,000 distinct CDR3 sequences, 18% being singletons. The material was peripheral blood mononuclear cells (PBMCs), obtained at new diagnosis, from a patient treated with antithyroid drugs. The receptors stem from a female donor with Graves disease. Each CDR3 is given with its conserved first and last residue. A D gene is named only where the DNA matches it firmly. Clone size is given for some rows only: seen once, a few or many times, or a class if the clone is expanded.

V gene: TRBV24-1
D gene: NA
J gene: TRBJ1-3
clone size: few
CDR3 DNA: TGTGCCACCAGTGTACAGACCTCTGGAAACACCATATATTTT
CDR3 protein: CATSVQTSGNTIYF

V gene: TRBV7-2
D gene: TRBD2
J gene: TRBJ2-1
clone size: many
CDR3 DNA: TGTGCCAGCAGCAGACTCAGCGGACTAGCGGTGAGCTCCTACAATGAGCAGTTCTTC
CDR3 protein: CASSRLSGLAVSSYNEQFF

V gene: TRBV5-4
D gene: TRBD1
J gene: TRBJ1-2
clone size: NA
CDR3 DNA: TGTGCCAGCAGCGGCCGGGACAGGGGCTTTAGTGGCTACACCTTC
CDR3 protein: CASSGRDRGFSGYTF

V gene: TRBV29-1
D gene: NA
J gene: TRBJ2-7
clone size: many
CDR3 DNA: TGCAGCGTTGAAAGGGGATTGGGGGGCAGGAACGAGCAGTACTTC
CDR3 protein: CSVERGLGGRNEQYF

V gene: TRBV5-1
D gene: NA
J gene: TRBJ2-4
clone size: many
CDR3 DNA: TGCGCCAGCAGCTCCCGCCAAGGGGAATTCCCACAAAAGAACATTCAGTACTTC
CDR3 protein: CASSSRQGEFPQKNIQYF

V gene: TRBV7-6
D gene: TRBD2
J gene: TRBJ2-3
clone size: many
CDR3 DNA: TGTGCCAGCAGCTTATACTCGAGCGGGGTGACAGATACGCAGTATTTT
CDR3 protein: CASSLYSSGVTDTQYF

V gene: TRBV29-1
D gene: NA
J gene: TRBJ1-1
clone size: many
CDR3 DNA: TGCAGCGTAAGCGGTATGAACACTGAAGCTTTCTTT
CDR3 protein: CSVSGMNTEAFF

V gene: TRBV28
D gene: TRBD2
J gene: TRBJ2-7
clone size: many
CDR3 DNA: TGTGCCAGCAGTTCCCCGGGTAGCGGGAGGGCCGGTAATGAGTACGAGCAGTACTTC
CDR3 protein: CASSSPGSGRAGNEYEQYF

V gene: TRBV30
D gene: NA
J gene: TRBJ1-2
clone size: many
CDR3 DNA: TGTGCCTGGAGTGACGGCTATGGCTACACCTTC
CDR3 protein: CAWSDGYGYTF

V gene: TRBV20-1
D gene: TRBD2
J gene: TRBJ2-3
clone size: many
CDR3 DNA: TGCAGTGCTATCGCCGGCCCTTCGTCTAGCGGGAGAGGCGTAGATACGCAGTATTTT
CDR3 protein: CSAIAGPSSSGRGVDTQYF

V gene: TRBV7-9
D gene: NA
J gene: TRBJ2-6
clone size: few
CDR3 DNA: TGTGCCAGCAGCTTATTCCCAGGGGCCACCGGGGCCAACGTCCTGACTTTC
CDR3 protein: CASSLFPGATGANVLTF

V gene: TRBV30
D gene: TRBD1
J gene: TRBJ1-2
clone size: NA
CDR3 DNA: TGTGCCTGGAGTATACGTGGGGACAGGGGTAGGGATGGCCACACCTTC
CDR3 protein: CAWSIRGDRGRDGHTF

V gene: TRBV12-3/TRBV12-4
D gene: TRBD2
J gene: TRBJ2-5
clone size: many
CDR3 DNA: TGTGCCAGCAGTTGGACTAGCGGGCCTCAAGAGACCCAGTACTTC
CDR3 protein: CASSWTSGPQETQYF

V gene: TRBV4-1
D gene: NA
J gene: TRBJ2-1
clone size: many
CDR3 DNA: TGCGCCAGCAGCCTCGAGGGGAGCGGAGCAAGGAATGAGCAGTTCTTC
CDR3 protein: CASSLEGSGARNEQFF

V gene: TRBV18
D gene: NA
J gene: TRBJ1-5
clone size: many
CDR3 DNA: TGTGCCAGCTCACCGAGTCAGGGAACCCAGCCCCAGCATTTT
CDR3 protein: CASSPSQGTQPQHF

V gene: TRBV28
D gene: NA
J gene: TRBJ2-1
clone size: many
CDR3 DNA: TGTGCCAGCAGTGCCCCAGCGGAAAACTACAATGAGCAGTTCTTC
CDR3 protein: CASSAPAENYNEQFF

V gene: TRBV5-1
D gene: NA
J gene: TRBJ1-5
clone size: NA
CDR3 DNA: TGCGTCAGCAGCCCGGAGGGCAATCAGCCCCAGCATTTT
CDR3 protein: CVSSPEGNQPQHF

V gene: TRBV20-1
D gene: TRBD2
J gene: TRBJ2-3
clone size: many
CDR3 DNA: TGCAGTGCCCCCCGGAGGGTAGCGGGGTGGGGCACAGATACGCAGTATTTT
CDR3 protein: CSAPRRVAGWGTDTQYF

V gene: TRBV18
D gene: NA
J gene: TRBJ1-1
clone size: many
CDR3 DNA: TGTGCCAGCTCACCATTAGGGAGCATGAACACTGAAGCTTTCTTT
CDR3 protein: CASSPLGSMNTEAFF

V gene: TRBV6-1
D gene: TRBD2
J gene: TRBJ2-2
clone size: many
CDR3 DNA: TGTGCCAGCAGACGGAGCGGGGCCGGGGAGCTGTTTTTT
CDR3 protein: CASRRSGAGELFF

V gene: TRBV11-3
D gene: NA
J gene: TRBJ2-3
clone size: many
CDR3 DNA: TGTGCCAGCAGCTTAGGAGATTCTAGTGTCGCAGATACGCAGTATTTT
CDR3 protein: CASSLGDSSVADTQYF

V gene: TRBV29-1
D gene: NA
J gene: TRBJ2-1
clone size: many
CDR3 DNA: TGCAGCGTTGACCGGTCCTTAAATCCAAATGAGCAGTTCTTC
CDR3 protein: CSVDRSLNPNEQFF

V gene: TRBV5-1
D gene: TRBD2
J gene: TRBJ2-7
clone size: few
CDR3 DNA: TGCGCCAGCAGCATTGGACCCCTAGCGGGAGTCAGCTACGAGCAGTACTTC
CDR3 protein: CASSIGPLAGVSYEQYF

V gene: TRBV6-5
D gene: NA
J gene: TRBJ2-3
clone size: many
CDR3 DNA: TGTGCCAGCAGTTACGTACAGATCACAGATACGCAGTATTTT
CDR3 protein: CASSYVQITDTQYF

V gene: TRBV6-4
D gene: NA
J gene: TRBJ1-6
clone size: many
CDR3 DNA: TGTGCCAGCAGTGACTCGGCAGGGGATAATTCACCCCTCCACTTT
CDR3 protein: CASSDSAGDNSPLHF

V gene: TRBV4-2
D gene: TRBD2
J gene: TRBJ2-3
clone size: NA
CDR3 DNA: TGTGCCAGCAGCCAACTCCCCCTTAGCGGGAGCAGGCCAGATACGCAGTATTTT
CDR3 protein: CASSQLPLSGSRPDTQYF

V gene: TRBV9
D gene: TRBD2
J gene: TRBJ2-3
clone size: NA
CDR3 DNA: TGTGCCAGCAGTACTAAAGCGGGAAAGACAGATACGCAGTATTTT
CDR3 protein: CASSTKAGKTDTQYF

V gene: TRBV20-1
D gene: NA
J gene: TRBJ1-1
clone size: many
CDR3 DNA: TGCAGTGCTAGAGACGAGGACAGTTTTCTATTGAACACTGAAGCTTTCTTT
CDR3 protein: CSARDEDSFLLNTEAFF

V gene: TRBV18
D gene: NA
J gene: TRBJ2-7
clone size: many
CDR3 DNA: TGTGCCAGCTCACCATCGGGGTCCTACGAGCAGTACTTC
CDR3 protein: CASSPSGSYEQYF

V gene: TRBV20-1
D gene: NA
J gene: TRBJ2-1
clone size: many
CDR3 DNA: TGCAGTGTTCCCCTGGTCGGGGATGAGCAGTTCTTC
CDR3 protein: CSVPLVGDEQFF

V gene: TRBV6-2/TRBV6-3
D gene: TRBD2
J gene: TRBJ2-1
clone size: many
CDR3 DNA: TGTGCCAGCAGTAGCGGGAGGTGGGATGAGCAGTTCTTC
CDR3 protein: CASSSGRWDEQFF

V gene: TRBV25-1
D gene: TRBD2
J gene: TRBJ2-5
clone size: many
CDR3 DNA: TGTGCCACCACCATCTTAGCGGGAGGTAAAGAGACCCAGTACTTC
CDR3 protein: CATTILAGGKETQYF

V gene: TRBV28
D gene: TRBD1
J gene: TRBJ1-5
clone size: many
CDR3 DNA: TGTGCCAGCAGTCCCGGGACAGGGGGCTCTCAGCCCCAGCATTTT
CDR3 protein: CASSPGTGGSQPQHF

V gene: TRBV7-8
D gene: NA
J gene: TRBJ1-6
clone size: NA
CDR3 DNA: TGTGCCAGCACCACGGGTCCGGGCTCACCCCTCCACTTT
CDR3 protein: CASTTGPGSPLHF

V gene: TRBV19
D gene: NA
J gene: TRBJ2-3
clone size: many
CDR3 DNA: TGTGCCAGTACGGATGGAGCGACCACAGATACGCAGTATTTT
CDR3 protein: CASTDGATTDTQYF

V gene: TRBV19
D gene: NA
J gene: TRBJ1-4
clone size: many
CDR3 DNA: TGTGCCAGTAGTATCTTTCCAGGGCAGACTGAAAAACTGTTTTTT
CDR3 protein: CASSIFPGQTEKLFF

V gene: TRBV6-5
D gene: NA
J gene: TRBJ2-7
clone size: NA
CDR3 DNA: TGTGCCAGCAGTTACTCGGTATCGGAAACCTACGAGCAGTACTTC
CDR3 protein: CASSYSVSETYEQYF

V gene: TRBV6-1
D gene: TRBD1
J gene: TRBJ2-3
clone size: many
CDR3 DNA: TGTGCCAGCAGAGAGGACAGGGGCTCCTGGGGCACAGATACGCAGTATTTT
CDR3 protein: CASREDRGSWGTDTQYF

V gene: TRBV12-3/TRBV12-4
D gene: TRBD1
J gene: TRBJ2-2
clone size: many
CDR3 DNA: TGTGCCAGCAGCGGGACAGGGCAGGACACCGGGGAGCTGTTTTTT
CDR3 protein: CASSGTGQDTGELFF

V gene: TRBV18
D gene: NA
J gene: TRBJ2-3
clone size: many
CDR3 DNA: TGTGCCAGCTCACGAATCCAGGGATCCCCCCGCACAGATACGCAGTATTTT
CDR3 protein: CASSRIQGSPRTDTQYF

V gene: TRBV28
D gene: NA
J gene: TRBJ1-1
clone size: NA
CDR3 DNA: TGTGCCATACGGGACACTGAAGCTTTCTTT
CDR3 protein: CAIRDTEAFF

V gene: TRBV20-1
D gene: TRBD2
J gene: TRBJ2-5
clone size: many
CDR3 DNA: TGCAGTGCTGCCCGCGGGGGGGAGACCCAGTACTTC
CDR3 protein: CSAARGGETQYF

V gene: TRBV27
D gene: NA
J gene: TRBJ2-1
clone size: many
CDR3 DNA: TGTGCCAGCAGTCGTAGCGGCTTCTCCTACAATGAGCAGTTCTTC
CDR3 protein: CASSRSGFSYNEQFF

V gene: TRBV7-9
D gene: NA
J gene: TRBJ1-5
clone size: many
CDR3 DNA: TGTGCCAGCAGCGCTCAGGGAGTAGAACAGCCCCAGCATTTT
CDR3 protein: CASSAQGVEQPQHF

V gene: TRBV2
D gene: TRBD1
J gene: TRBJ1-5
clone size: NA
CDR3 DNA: TGTGCCAGCAAGGGGGGACAGGGAAGGAATCAGCCCCAGCATTTT
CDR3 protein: CASKGGQGRNQPQHF

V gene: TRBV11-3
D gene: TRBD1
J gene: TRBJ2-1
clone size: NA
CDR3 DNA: TGTGCCAGCAGCTCCCGACAGGGCAGCTCCAACAATGAGCAGTTCTTC
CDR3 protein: CASSSRQGSSNNEQFF

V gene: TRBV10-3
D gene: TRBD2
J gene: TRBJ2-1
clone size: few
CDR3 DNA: TGTGCCATCAGCCGACTAGCGGGAGGAAGAGTCGGTGAGCAGTTCTTC
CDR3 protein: CAISRLAGGRVGEQFF

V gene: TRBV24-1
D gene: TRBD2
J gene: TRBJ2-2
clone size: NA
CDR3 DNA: TGTGCCACCTTAGCGGGAGGGCCGGCCGGGGAGCTGTTTTTT
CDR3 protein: CATLAGGPAGELFF